This entry is about one T cell receptor beta chain. The antigen remains unidentified. Sample-barcoded 5' priming and a J-beta primer mix drove a second PCR of about 6 to 12 cycles. MiXCR, applied by TCRdb to the 5' RACE reads, yields one record per CDR3 protein. The sample holds around 1,500,000 distinct CDR3 sequences; 28% are singletons and the top ten take 7.7%. The sample comes from a study of blood T cells in healthy people across ages. Findings and limits, study-wide: Fewer expanded clones and more diversity marked long-lived versus aged donors.

The CDR3 extends over 14 amino acids. The germline V gene encodes CDR1 SGHRS and CDR2 YFSETQ. The specimen was blood. The clonotype was recovered from a young woman in good health. This chain links TRBV5-1 with TRBJ2-1; TRBD2 agrees at 10 bases. The end of the DNA fits TRBJ2-7 better, so the J call may be wrong. This CDR3 reads CASSTSGNYNEQYF. In nucleotides, the CDR3 is TGCGCCAGCAGCACTAGCGGGAACTACAATGAGCAGTACTTC.